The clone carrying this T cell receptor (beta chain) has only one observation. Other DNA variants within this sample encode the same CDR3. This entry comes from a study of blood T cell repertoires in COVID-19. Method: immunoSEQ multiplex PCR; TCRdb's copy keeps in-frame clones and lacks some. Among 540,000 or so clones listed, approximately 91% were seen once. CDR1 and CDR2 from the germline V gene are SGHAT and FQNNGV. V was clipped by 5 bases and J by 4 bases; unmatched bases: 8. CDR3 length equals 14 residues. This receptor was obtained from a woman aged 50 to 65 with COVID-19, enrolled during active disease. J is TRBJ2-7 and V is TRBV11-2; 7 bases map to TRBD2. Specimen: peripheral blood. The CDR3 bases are TGTGCCAGCAGCCTAGGGGCGGGGGTATACGAGCAGTACTTC. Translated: CASSLGAGVYEQYF.